In its sample, the clone carrying this T cell receptor (beta chain) was seen a few times. These data are taken from a study of T-cell reconstitution after alpha-beta-depleted transplantation in children. It was with unique molecular identifiers that the TCRbeta library was prepared. TCRdb independently ran MiXCR on the PCR reads; one entry per CDR3 protein. The sample consists of fewer than 550,000 distinct CDR3 sequences, roughly an eighth of them appearing once. The germline gives CDR1 SGHDN, CDR2 FVKESK. Trimming shortened V by 3 bases and J by 5 bases, and 19 bases separated the two germline ends. CDR3 length: 16 residues.

The chain joins TRBV14 to TRBJ2-5, with a tentative D call TRBD2 (5 bases). The input for sequencing was PBMCs, mostly from graft donor cells, taken 180 days after TCRalphabeta/CD19-depleted stem cell transplant. This sequence was found in a female patient aged 2-9 years who had a stem cell transplant for aplastic anemia, so the T cells may come from the graft donor. CDR3 sequence: CASSQRCGLAYETQYF. CDR3 sequence (DNA): TGTGCCAGCAGCCAGCGTTGCGGACTGGCATACGAGACCCAGTACTTC.